The 21 T cell receptor beta chains presented below share a single source sample, sequenced in a study of PD-1 blockade in classical Hodgkin lymphoma. Clones were read by immunoSEQ multiplex PCR, and TCRdb kept only the in-frame ones, dropping some. The data contain some 28,000 clones, roughly 82% of them seen just once; the ten biggest clones take up about 18%. This sample's time point: cycle 4 day 1 (C4D1), after five to seven weeks of nivolumab. Every single patient, without exception, relapsed after autologous stem cell transplantation, and brentuximab vedotin exposure varied. The specimen comprised peripheral blood mononuclear cells (PBMCs), sampled before the fourth cycle of nivolumab. Receptors were obtained from a human donor with classical Hodgkin lymphoma.

This clone was recorded a few times. The rearrangement uses TRBV5-1 and TRBJ1-1, with 7 bases matching TRBD1. The CDR3 contains 16 residues. V trimming: 4 bases; J trimming: 4 bases; junction bases outside the gene matches: 13. Germline V lookup: CDR1 SGHRS, CDR2 YFSETQ. CDR3 in DNA: TGCGCCAGCAGCCCCCGACAGGGACTACGTTTCACTGAAGCTTTCTTT. Translation gives CASSPRQGLRFTEAFF.

V is TRBV28 and J is TRBJ2-1, with TRBD2 matching 9 bases. Trimming removed 2 bases from V and 3 bases from J; junction bases left unmatched: 14. The CDR3 loop spans 19 amino acids. The germline V gene encodes CDR1 MDHEN and CDR2 SYDVKM. The CDR3 bases are TGTGCCAGCAGTTTAGGCCTGTGGAGCGGGGGGACCGACTACAATGAGCAGTTCTTC. Translation gives CASSLGLWSGGTDYNEQFF.

The chain combines TRBV11-2 with TRBJ2-7, with D possibly TRBD2 on 6 matching bases. Per the germline V gene, CDR1 is SGHAT and CDR2 is FQNNGV. The CDR3 is made up of 18 amino acids. V dropped 0 bases and J dropped 0 bases, with 18 bases sitting between them. Here the CDR3 DNA reads TGTGCCAGCAGCTTAGATCTTGGGGGGTCCCTGAGCTCCTACGAGCAGTACTTC. It codes for CASSLDLGGSLSSYEQYF.

The genes are TRBV6-5 and TRBJ2-3; the D call may be TRBD1 or TRBD2 (5 bases each). Germline lookup yields CDR1 MNHEY and CDR2 SVGAGI. This CDR3 is 15 amino acids long. V shed 6 bases and J shed 4 bases, with 17 bases lying between them. CDR3 DNA sequence: TGTGCCAGCAGCCCCGGGACCCTTACTGCAGATACGCAGTATTTT. This codes for CASSPGTLTADTQYF.

The V and J genes are TRBV4-1 and TRBJ2-7; 12 bases agree with TRBD2. Germline V gene sequence: CDR1 MGHRA, CDR2 YSYEKL. V was clipped by 4 bases and J by 2 bases; unmatched bases: 6. This CDR3 is 16 amino acids long. The CDR3 nucleotides are TGCGCCAGCAGCCGCTCGACTAGCGGGGGTCCCTACGAGCAGTACTTC. This encodes CASSRSTSGGPYEQYF.

The CDR3, as DNA: TGCGCCAGCAGCTTGACCGGAGAAGGGAACATTCAGTACTTC. This codes for CASSLTGEGNIQYF. This chain joins TRBV5-1 and TRBJ2-4; D unclear. The germline V gene has CDR1 SGHRS and CDR2 YFSETQ. The CDR3 has 14 amino acids. V was shortened by 1 base and J by 7 bases, with 12 bases between the two germline ends.

The chain is built from TRBV28 and TRBJ1-2, with D perhaps TRBD1 (5 bases). Trimming removed 3 bases at V and 8 bases at J, with 19 bases between. The germline gives CDR1 MDHEN, CDR2 SYDVKM. The CDR3 contains 15 residues. The CDR3 coding sequence is TGTGCCAGCAGTTTTTCTACCCTAGGGGCCTCCGGCTACACCTTC. Translation: CASSFSTLGASGYTF.

The chain combines TRBV18 with TRBJ2-1; D is possibly TRBD1 (5 bases). There are 15 residues in the CDR3. Per the germline V gene, CDR1 is KGHSH and CDR2 is LQKENI. With 4 bases removed from V and 3 bases from J, the gap between germline ends came to 13 bases. Here the CDR3 reads CASSQGHGFYNEQFF. CDR3 bases: TGTGCCAGCTCACAGGGGCATGGATTCTACAATGAGCAGTTCTTC.

The chain links TRBV5-5 to TRBJ1-5; 10 bases agree with TRBD1. CDR3 length: 14 residues. Germline values: CDR1 SGHKS, CDR2 YYEKEE (reference sequence). Losses at the gene ends were 2 bases for V and 13 bases for J; bases not matched to a gene: 9. DNA for the CDR3: TGTGCCAGCAGCTTAAGACAGGGGGCGGACCTGCAGCATTTT. This sequence encodes CASSLRQGADLQHF. The full variable domain, completed using reference TRBV5-5 and TRBJ1-5, is DAGVTQSPTHLIKTRGQQVTLRCSPISGHKSVSWYQQVLGQGPQFIFQYYEKEERGRGNFPDRFSARQFPNYSSELNVNALLLGDSALYLCASSLRQGADLQHFGDGTRLSIL.

This chain joins TRBV6-1 and TRBJ1-2; TRBD1 is a possible D gene (5 bases). V gave up 3 bases and J gave up 13 bases, with 33 bases separating them. Germline V gene sequence: CDR1 MNHNS, CDR2 SASEGT. The CDR3 loop spans 18 amino acids. CDR3 loop: CASSETAPNYAGYVGGTF. For the CDR3, the DNA is TGTGCCAGCAGTGAGACAGCTCCTAACTATGCGGGATACGTGGGCGGCACCTTC.

The chain joins TRBV6-5 to TRBJ2-7; D gene uncertain. The CDR3 covers 12 residues. Per the germline V gene, CDR1 is MNHEY and CDR2 is SVGAGI. The V and J ends lost 6 bases and 3 bases respectively, with 9 bases between them. As DNA, the CDR3 is TGTGCCAGCAGGGACCCCCGCTACGAGCAGTACTTC. Protein product: CASRDPRYEQYF.

This clone came up a few times. The J gene is TRBJ2-1, the V gene TRBV5-6; maybe TRBD2 (5 bases). CDR1 and CDR2 from the germline V gene are SGHDT and YYEEEE. Trimming left V 1 base short and J 7 bases short, with 21 bases between. The CDR3 is 17 amino acids. CDR3 protein: CASSLRHGALGRNEQFF. DNA for the CDR3: TGTGCCAGCAGCTTGAGGCATGGCGCCTTGGGGAGAAATGAGCAGTTCTTC.

V usage is TRBV18 and J usage is TRBJ2-3; D not resolved. This CDR3 is 16 amino acids long. Trimming took off 2 bases at V and 1 base at J, with 13 bases between the two ends. Per the germline V gene, CDR1 is KGHSH and CDR2 is LQKENI. The CDR3 region is CASSPITSSGTDTQYF. Written as DNA, the CDR3 is TGTGCCAGCTCACCAATTACGAGCTCGGGCACAGATACGCAGTATTTT.

The V and J genes are TRBV4-1 and TRBJ1-6; 9 bases agree with TRBD1. CDR1 and CDR2 (germline): MGHRA, YSYEKL. This CDR3 spans 19 amino acids. V shed 1 base, J shed 7 bases, and the junction held 14 bases outside the gene matches. CDR3: CASSQVEVKWGQGNSPLHF. The CDR3 coding sequence is TGCGCCAGCAGCCAAGTTGAGGTAAAGTGGGGACAGGGCAATTCACCCCTCCACTTT.

This sequence joins TRBV5-4 and TRBJ2-3, with 9 bases matching TRBD2. This CDR3 is built from 16 residues. Trimming removed 4 bases from V and 1 base from J; junction bases left unmatched: 7. Germline V gives CDR1 SGHNT, CDR2 YYREEE (reference sequence). CDR3 loop: CASSGGGARGTDTQYF. The CDR3 region has the DNA TGTGCCAGCAGCGGCGGGGGGGCCCGGGGCACAGATACGCAGTATTTT.

The chain joins TRBV7-9 to TRBJ2-1, with 9 bases aligning to TRBD2. CDR1 is SEHNR, CDR2 FQNEAQ, per germline (reference sequence). CDR3 length equals 16 residues. V gave up 4 bases and J gave up 3 bases; unmatched junction bases: 7. This chain's CDR3 is CASSSQTSGYYNEQFF. CDR3 bases: TGTGCCAGCAGCTCCCAGACTAGCGGTTACTACAATGAGCAGTTCTTC. The variable domain in full, completed from reference TRBV7-9 and TRBJ2-1, reads DTGVSQNPRHKITKRGQNVTFRCDPISEHNRLYWYRQTLGQGPEFLTYFQNEAQLEKSRLLSDRFSAERPKGSFSTLEIQRTEQGDSAMYLCASSSQTSGYYNEQFFGPGTRLTVL.

This chain uses TRBV27 with TRBJ2-7; TRBD2 agrees at 10 bases. Germline values: CDR1 MNHEY, CDR2 SMNVEV (reference sequence). This CDR3 region has 14 residues. V dropped 5 bases and J dropped 4; count of bases not matched to a gene: 5. CDR3 protein: CASSLSGGLYEQYF. DNA of the CDR3: TGTGCCAGCAGTCTTAGCGGGGGGCTTTACGAGCAGTACTTC.

The CDR3 sequence: CASSGAPVPSGNTIYF. In DNA form, the CDR3 reads TGTGCCAGCAGCGGGGCGCCCGTACCCTCTGGAAACACCATATATTTT. The V call is TRBV9, the J call TRBJ1-3; D gene ambiguous. Germline V gene data show CDR1 as SGDLS and CDR2 as YYNGEE. This CDR3 has 16 amino acids. V lost 3 bases, J lost 0 bases, and 13 bases lay in between.

The rearrangement links TRBV20-1 to TRBJ1-1, with D perhaps TRBD1 (6 bases). Germline CDR1 and CDR2: DFQATT and SNEGSKA (reference sequence). The germline V and J ends were trimmed by 6 bases and 9 bases, with 14 bases remaining between them. The CDR3 is made up of 11 amino acids. The CDR3 is CSAPDSQKAFF. The CDR3, as DNA: TGCAGTGCCCCGGACAGTCAGAAAGCTTTCTTT.

V usage is TRBV30 and J usage is TRBJ1-1, with D maybe TRBD1 (6 bases). The CDR3 spans 12 residues. Trimming stripped 0 bases from V and 10 bases from J, with 12 bases between. The germline gives CDR1 GTSNPN, CDR2 SVGIG (reference sequence). CDR3 sequence reads: CAWSVDGGLAFF. CDR3 sequence (DNA): TGTGCCTGGAGTGTAGATGGGGGGCTAGCTTTCTTT.

The V call is TRBV5-6, the J call TRBJ2-5; 10 nucleotides match TRBD2. Germline assignment: CDR1 SGHDT and CDR2 YYEEEE. Trimming removed 4 bases from V and 0 bases from J; junction bases left unmatched: 6. CDR3 size: 16 residues. The CDR3 protein is CASSVALAGYQETQYF. The CDR3 DNA is TGTGCCAGCAGCGTCGCACTAGCGGGGTACCAAGAGACCCAGTACTTC.